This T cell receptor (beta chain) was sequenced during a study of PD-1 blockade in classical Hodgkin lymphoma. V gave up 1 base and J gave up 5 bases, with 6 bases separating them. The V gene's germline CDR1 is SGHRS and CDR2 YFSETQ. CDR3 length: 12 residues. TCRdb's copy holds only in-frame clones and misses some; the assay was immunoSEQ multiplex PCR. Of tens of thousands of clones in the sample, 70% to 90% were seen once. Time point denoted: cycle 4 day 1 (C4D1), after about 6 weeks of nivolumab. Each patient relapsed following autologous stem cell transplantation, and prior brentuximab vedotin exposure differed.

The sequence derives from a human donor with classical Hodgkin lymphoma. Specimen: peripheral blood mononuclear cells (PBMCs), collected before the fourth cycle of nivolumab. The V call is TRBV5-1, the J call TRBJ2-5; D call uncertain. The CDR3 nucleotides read TGCGCCAGCAGCTTGAATGTGGAGACCCAGTACTTC. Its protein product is CASSLNVETQYF.